The clone carrying this TCR beta chain is a singleton in its sample. The antigen remains undetermined. Scientists made TCR beta libraries using quantitative 5'-RACE with molecular barcodes. MiXCR, applied by TCRdb to the 5' RACE reads, yields one record per CDR3 protein. Found here are about 800,000 distinct CDR3 sequences, over 9.5% of them singletons; the top ten hold roughly 0.51%. These data come from a study of CD8 T cells in ankylosing spondylitis. Points from the study as a whole: Made up of eight highly homologous variants, a TCR beta motif appeared characteristic of ankylosing spondylitis blood. Disease-linked clones bore a CD8+ phenotype and were relatively rare in peripheral blood. From matched ankylosing spondylitis synovial fluid, disease-linked clones were reportedly recovered at significantly enriched levels. Prior work had noted some motif variants in reactive arthritis blood and synovial fluid.

The CDR3 loop spans 14 amino acids. CDR1 SGHRS and CDR2 YFSETQ come from the germline V gene. Between the trimmed V and J ends, which lost 4 bases and 6 bases, there was a span of 17 bases. The chain recombines TRBV5-1 with TRBJ2-7, with D unclear. The sample taken for sequencing was blood, either unsorted or a sorted T cell fraction (not recorded which). The clonotype originates from a male donor with ankylosing spondylitis. The CDR3 DNA reads TGCGCCAGCAGCCCCGGCGTAACGGTGGGCGAGCAGTACTTC. Protein sequence: CASSPGVTVGEQYF.